This T cell receptor beta chain derives from a study of identical twins. V lost 1 base to trimming and J lost 3 bases, with 15 bases between them. Germline CDR1 LGHNA, CDR2 YSLEER. The CDR3 extends over 17 amino acids. Template switching introduced a universal primer site, and the cDNA bore unique molecular identifiers. TCRdb recomputed calls from the 5' RACE reads with MiXCR, one row per CDR3 protein. This sample has some 500,000 distinct CDR3 sequences, with 22% found just once. This clonotype turned up a few times. These same data were also listed under a study on T cells expressing NK-cell markers. This second study says: According to the study, TCR beta repertoires originated from sorted CD3+CD56+NKG2C+, CD3+CD56+NKG2C- and CD3+CD56-NKG2C+ T cells. Anti-gamma-delta TCR antibody use in several experiments restricted sorting to alpha-beta TCR T cells.

The genes are TRBV4-3 and TRBJ2-2; D not resolved. This receptor was obtained from a woman aged 18-30 years in good health. Sequenced sample: CD4+ T cells sorted from blood. In DNA form, the CDR3 reads TGCGCCAGCAGCCAAGGGCCCGGCAGGACGTACACCGGGGAGCTGTTTTTT. Translated, it gives CASSQGPGRTYTGELFF.